This T cell receptor beta chain was documented in a study of molecular identifiers for immune sequencing clone quantification. The CDR3 totals 14 residues. Unmatched junction bases numbered 3, after V lost 4 bases and J lost 0 bases. Germline V CDR1 and CDR2: SGHDN, FVKESK. Ten or more counts support this clonotype. A single record per CDR3 protein comes from TCRdb applying MiXCR to the PCR reads. The sample holds approximately 100,000 distinct CDR3 sequences, over 30% seen once. The clonotype was recovered from a human donor in good health. Some libraries in this study had Jurkat cell RNA spiked in. The sample taken for sequencing was naive CD8+ T cells from blood, with Jurkat cell RNA spiked in. Indicated subset: FACS-sorted CD8+CD4-CCR7+CD45RA+ naive T cells. The rearrangement joins TRBV14 to TRBJ2-7; 7 positions match TRBD2. The CDR3 DNA is TGTGCCAGCAGCCTGAGACTAGCCTCCTACGAGCAGTACTTC. Translated: CASSLRLASYEQYF. The full variable domain, completed using reference TRBV14 and TRBJ2-7, is EAGVTQFPSHSVIEKGQTVTLRCDPISGHDNLYWYRRVMGKEIKFLLHFVKESKQDESGMPNNRFLAERTGGTYSTLKVQPAELEDSGVYFCASSLRLASYEQYFGPGTRLTVT.